This passage covers 13 T cell receptor beta chains from one sample sequenced in a study of blood T cell repertoires in COVID-19. This table comes from immunoSEQ multiplex PCR, and its TCRdb copy is limited to in-frame clones, with some not included. Of over 300,000 clones listed, around 90% are singletons. The specimen was peripheral blood. The receptors were sampled from a man between 18 and 35 years old who had recovered from COVID-19.

The chain uses TRBV18 and TRBJ2-7; 10 bases are a match to TRBD1. Looked up from germline, CDR1 is KGHSH and CDR2 is LQKENI. The CDR3 has 15 amino acids. J gave up 3 bases and V 2 bases, and 4 bases lay outside the gene matches. The DNA for the CDR3 is TGTGCCAGCTCACCAGGGTGGGACAGGGGCTACGAGCAGTACTTC. Translation gives CASSPGWDRGYEQYF. Combining the CDR3 with reference TRBV18 and TRBJ2-7 gives the whole variable domain NAGVMQNPRHLVRRRGQEARLRCSPMKGHSHVYWYRQLPEEGLKFMVYLQKENIIDESGMPKERFSAEFPKEGPSILRIQQVVRGDSAAYFCASSPGWDRGYEQYFGPGTRLTVT.

The CDR3 protein is CASSYSSGKGNGEQFF. For the CDR3, the DNA is TGTGCCAGCAGTTACTCGAGCGGGAAGGGTAATGGTGAGCAGTTCTTC. The chain combines TRBV6-5 with TRBJ2-1; 7 bases map to TRBD2. Germline assignment: CDR1 MNHEY and CDR2 SVGAGI. The junction had 11 bases not matched to a gene; V was cut back by 0 bases and J by 9 bases. The CDR3 sequence is 16 residues long.

The CDR3 protein is CATSWGQRGNTQYF. The CDR3 nucleotides are TGTGCCACCTCCTGGGGCCAGAGGGGGAATACGCAGTATTTT. The rearrangement uses TRBV6-5 and TRBJ2-3, with D possibly TRBD1 on 6 matching bases. This CDR3 has 14 residues. Germline CDR1 and CDR2: MNHEY and SVGAGI. The V end lost 10 bases, the J end lost 7 bases, and 21 bases lay between the germline ends.

This chain uses TRBV6-2 or TRBV6-3 with TRBJ1-2; D gene ambiguous. Deletions cut 4 bases from V and 6 bases from J, with 15 bases between. CDR1 and CDR2 (germline): MNHEY, SVGEGT. CDR3 length: 14 amino acids. The CDR3 region has the DNA TGTGCCAGCAGTTCCTATCAGGCAGTAGATGGCTACACCTTC. Its protein product is CASSSYQAVDGYTF.

The chain combines TRBV2 with TRBJ2-7; unclear D gene. V lost 1 base to trimming and J lost 0 bases, with 4 bases between them. The length of the CDR3 is 13 residues. Germline loops: CDR1 SNHLY, CDR2 FYNNEI. The CDR3 DNA reads as TGTGCCAGCAGTGAAGGGGCCTCCTACGAGCAGTACTTC. Translation gives CASSEGASYEQYF.

This clone was counted once. The chain recombines TRBV30 with TRBJ1-5, with a possible D match to TRBD1 (6 bases). This CDR3 is built from 16 residues. The germline V gene has CDR1 GTSNPN and CDR2 SVGIG (reference sequence). Between the trimmed V and J ends, which lost 5 bases and 7 bases, there was a span of 24 bases. The CDR3 loop reads CAWLGGTREGEQPQHF. CDR3 DNA: TGTGCCTGGTTGGGGGGAACTAGGGAGGGGGAGCAGCCCCAGCATTTT. The full variable domain, in which reference TRBV30 and TRBJ1-5 provide the parts outside the CDR3, is SQTIHQWPATLVQPVGSPLSLECTVEGTSNPNLYWYRQAAGRGLQLLFYSVGIGQISSEVPQNLSASRPQDRQFILSSKKLLLSDSGFYLCAWLGGTREGEQPQHFGDGTRLSIL.

In the case of this clone: The sample holds other DNA sequences that translate to the same CDR3. V and J are TRBV18 and TRBJ2-7; a possible D gene is TRBD2 (5 bases). Germline V gene sequence: CDR1 KGHSH, CDR2 LQKENI. Trimming removed 2 bases from V and 0 bases from J, with 5 bases in between. The CDR3 has 13 amino acids. CDR3 DNA sequence: TGTGCCAGCTCACCAGCGGGCTCCTACGAGCAGTACTTC. Its translation is CASSPAGSYEQYF. The variable domain in full, completed from reference TRBV18 and TRBJ2-7, reads NAGVMQNPRHLVRRRGQEARLRCSPMKGHSHVYWYRQLPEEGLKFMVYLQKENIIDESGMPKERFSAEFPKEGPSILRIQQVVRGDSAAYFCASSPAGSYEQYFGPGTRLTVT.

This chain uses TRBV6-5 with TRBJ2-2, with D uncertain. CDR3 length: 15 residues. V gave up 4 bases and J gave up 2 bases, with 11 bases separating them. Germline V CDR1 and CDR2: MNHEY, SVGAGI. For the CDR3, the DNA is TGTGCCAGCAGTTCTCAACAGCCCAACACCGGGGAGCTGTTTTTT. The encoded protein is CASSSQQPNTGELFF.

This chain links TRBV13 with TRBJ2-7, with 12 bases identical to TRBD2. The germline V gene encodes CDR1 PRHDT and CDR2 FYEKMQ (reference sequence). Trimming cost V 4 bases and J 6 bases; bases outside gene matches: 10. The CDR3 contains 16 residues. The CDR3 region has the DNA TGTGCCAGCAGCTACTCTAGCGGGAGGGCCCGAAGCGAGCAGTACTTC. This gives the protein CASSYSSGRARSEQYF.

This chain uses TRBV20-1 with TRBJ2-3; D call uncertain. Per the germline V gene, CDR1 is DFQATT and CDR2 is SNEGSKA (reference sequence). Trimming took 3 bases from V and 0 from J, leaving 13 bases between them. The CDR3 spans 15 residues. The chain's CDR3 is CSASHFTLSTDTQYF. CDR3 bases: TGCAGTGCTAGTCACTTCACGCTTAGCACAGATACGCAGTATTTT.

J is TRBJ1-2 and V is TRBV9; the D gene is possibly TRBD1 (5 bases). CDR1 is SGDLS and CDR2 is YYNGEE in the germline V gene. V was trimmed by 2 bases and J by 3 bases, leaving 14 bases between them. This CDR3 is 15 amino acids long. Here the CDR3 DNA reads TGTGCCAGCAGCGTTTCCCAGGGCCTACACTATGGCTACACCTTC. Translated: CASSVSQGLHYGYTF.

The V call is TRBV4-1, the J call TRBJ2-6; TRBD2 aligns across 9 bases. This CDR3 has 15 residues. CDR1 is MGHRA, CDR2 YSYEKL, per germline. After removal of 6 bases from V and 3 bases from J, the junction contained 3 bases not matched to a gene. CDR3 in DNA: TGCGCCAGCAGGAAGCGGGGGGATGGGGCCAACGTCCTGACTTTC. This translates into CASRKRGDGANVLTF.

This chain uses TRBV29-1 with TRBJ2-7; TRBD1 matches at 9 bases. The germline V gene encodes CDR1 SQVTM and CDR2 ANQGSEA. Trimming removed 6 bases from V and 0 bases from J; junction bases left unmatched: 3. This CDR3 contains 13 residues. CDR3 amino acids: CSVTGGTSYEQYF. CDR3 coding DNA: TGCAGCGTGACAGGGGGAACCTCCTACGAGCAGTACTTC.